This record covers a single TCR beta chain. Original processing methods: Reference gene primer amplification gave estimated nucleated cell counts. Clones were sequenced by immunoSEQ multiplex PCR, and TCRdb holds only the in-frame ones, with some missing. V, J and clone size reflect that table, while D and trimming were determined from the DNA. The sample has approximately 340,000 clones, roughly 89% seen once; the top ten hold just over 9.5%. This specimen comes from a study of blood T cell repertoires in COVID-19. Study-level background: T cells, B-cell-depleted T cells, or PBMCs provided the cDNA or gDNA that served as material.

Sequencing was done on a sample of peripheral blood. The clonotype was recovered from a man aged 25-45 years with COVID-19, enrolled during active disease.

CDR3 DNA: TGTGCCAGCAGCTTGGGCCAGTACAATGAGCAGTTCTTC. Translated: CASSLGQYNEQFF. The rearrangement joins TRBV5-8 to TRBJ2-1; unclear D gene. Germline CDR1 is SGHTS and CDR2 is YDEGEE. Deletions cut 0 bases from V and 4 bases from J, with 5 bases between. CDR3 length equals 13 residues.